This T cell receptor beta chain was identified in a study of blood T cell repertoires in COVID-19. In germline, CDR1 is LGHNA, CDR2 YSLEER. Trimming left V 3 bases short and J 5 bases short, with 17 bases between. The CDR3 is 15 residues long. This clone was detected once. The repertoire was sequenced with immunoSEQ multiplex PCR; TCRdb's copy has only in-frame clones and lacks some. The table shows more than 300,000 clones, with about 83% occurring only once. The clonotype was recovered from a woman between 50 and 59 years old with acute or convalescent COVID-19. Sequencing was performed on peripheral blood. This chain links TRBV4-3 with TRBJ2-7, with D maybe TRBD2 (7 bases). The CDR3 sequence: CASSQGGGGLDEQYF. In nucleotides, the CDR3 is TGCGCCAGCAGCCAGGGGGGCGGGGGACTGGACGAGCAGTACTTC.